These 4 T cell receptor beta chains came from one sample sequenced in a study of blood T cells in healthy people across ages. A second PCR of about 6 to 12 cycles used a sample-barcoded 5' primer and a J-beta primer mix. One entry per CDR3 protein, called by TCRdb with MiXCR from the 5' RACE reads. Here the sample spans some 1.8 million distinct CDR3 sequences, 30% to 40% being singletons. Sequencing was done on a sample of blood. The receptors come from a human donor in good health.

The chain uses TRBV5-1 and TRBJ1-5; TRBD1 aligns across 7 bases. The CDR3 has 15 residues. V gave up 4 bases and J gave up 5 bases; unmatched junction bases: 9. Germline V gene data show CDR1 as SGHRS and CDR2 as YFSETQ. The CDR3 protein is CASSEVGGRDQPQHF. DNA for the CDR3: TGCGCCAGCAGCGAGGTAGGGGGCCGGGATCAGCCCCAGCATTTT.

This clonotype was recorded once. A much bigger clone sits one base away, suggesting this may be a read error. This chain joins TRBV20-1 and TRBJ1-4; maybe TRBD1 (5 bases). The germline V gene encodes CDR1 DFQATT and CDR2 SNEGSKA (reference sequence). This CDR3 has 15 amino acids. V shed 1 base and J shed 6 bases, with 15 bases lying between them. CDR3 sequence (DNA): TGCAGTGCTAGAGCCAAACCAGGGATTGATGAAAAACTGTTTTTT. The encoded protein is CSARAKPGIDEKLFF.

The V call is TRBV7-8, the J call TRBJ2-3, with D perhaps given as TRBD1 or TRBD2 (5 bases each). CDR3 length equals 15 residues. The V end was cut by 7 bases, the J end by 7 bases, with 21 bases between. Per germline, CDR1 SGHVS and CDR2 FQNEAQ. The CDR3 loop reads CASTQLRGDFNTQYF. For the CDR3, the DNA is TGTGCCAGCACCCAGTTGAGGGGAGACTTTAATACGCAGTATTTT.

This clonotype has only a few counts. This rearrangement joins TRBV20-1 to TRBJ2-1, with TRBD2 identical over 10 bases. V shed 1 base, J shed 4 bases, and the junction held 4 bases outside the gene matches. The CDR3 contains 15 residues. In germline, CDR1 is DFQATT, CDR2 SNEGSKA (reference sequence). CDR3 nucleotides: TGCAGTGCTAGAGGCGAGCGGGGGGGTTACAATGAGCAGTTCTTC. Its translation is CSARGERGGYNEQFF.